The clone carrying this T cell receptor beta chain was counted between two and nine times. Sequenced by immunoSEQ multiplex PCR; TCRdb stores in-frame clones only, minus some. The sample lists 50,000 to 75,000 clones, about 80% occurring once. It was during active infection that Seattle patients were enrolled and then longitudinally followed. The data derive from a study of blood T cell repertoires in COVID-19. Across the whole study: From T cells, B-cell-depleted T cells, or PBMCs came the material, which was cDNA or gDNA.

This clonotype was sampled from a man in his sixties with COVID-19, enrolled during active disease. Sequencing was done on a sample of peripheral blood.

The CDR3 sequence: CASSLAASGAQTGELFF. The CDR3 DNA sequence: TGTGCCAGCAGCTTGGCGGCTAGCGGAGCCCAAACCGGGGAGCTGTTTTTT. The chain uses TRBV5-6 and TRBJ2-2, with 7 positions matching TRBD2. Trimming at V came to 0 bases and at J to 5 bases, leaving 10 bases not matched to a gene. Germline lookup yields CDR1 SGHDT and CDR2 YYEEEE. The CDR3 is 17 residues long.